What follows describes a single T cell receptor (beta chain). The data stem from a study of blood T cell repertoires in COVID-19. Study-wide background: Samples taken during acute and convalescent COVID-19 were collected in the United States, Italy and Spain. The analysed material was cDNA or gDNA that came from T cells, B-cell-depleted T cells, or PBMCs.

In the study's own analysis: Estimation of nucleated cell counts relied on the amplification of reference gene primers. Profiling relied on immunoSEQ multiplex PCR, and the TCRdb table lists in-frame clones only, not all of them. V, J and clone size derive from that table, while D and trimming were established from the DNA sequence. The sample shows about 120,000 clones, around four fifths of them seen only once. CDR1 is MGHRA and CDR2 is YSYEKL in the germline V gene. The V and J ends lost 1 base and 7 bases, in that order; junction bases with no gene match: 17. The length of the CDR3 is 20 residues.

The specimen sequenced was peripheral blood. The source is a man aged 25 to 40 with acute or convalescent COVID-19. The J gene is TRBJ2-5, the V gene TRBV4-1; TRBD2 matches 14 bases. The CDR3 sequence is CASSQGTRTSGGPPVGTQYF. In DNA, the CDR3 is TGCGCCAGCAGCCAAGGGACAAGGACTAGCGGGGGGCCCCCCGTGGGGACCCAGTACTTC.